The source of this T cell receptor (beta chain) is a study of blood T cells in healthy people across ages. A sample-barcoded 5' primer and a J-beta primer mix were used in a second PCR of roughly 7 to 12 cycles. TCRdb re-called the 5' RACE reads through MiXCR, storing one row per CDR3 protein. The sample holds around 650,000 distinct CDR3 sequences, around 38% seen once. The donors, all healthy, were Caucasians living in Russia, aged roughly 6 to 100. Approximately 10 milliliters was the volume of peripheral blood drawn from each donor. Material: blood. This sequence was found in an older man in good health.

The CDR3: CASSPGEGQQYF. The CDR3 nucleotides are TGTGCCAGCTCACCAGGGGAGGGCCAGCAGTACTTC. The chain couples TRBV18 to TRBJ2-5; 7 bases map to TRBD2. The V gene's germline CDR1 is KGHSH and CDR2 LQKENI. There are 12 residues in the CDR3. J lost 11 bases, V lost 2 bases, and 5 bases had no gene match.